A single TCR beta chain is shown here with its context. Its antigen remains unknown. These data are taken from a study of cytomegalovirus exposure and HLA in healthy donors. Study results and caveats: In a later analysis, an Asian-associated ancestry cluster reportedly showed fewer N-insertions than the approximately 700-donor mean. Cytomegalovirus-associated TCR beta chains were listed, numbering 164. Analyses of presence/absence relied on an assumption of roughly uniform sequencing depth across donors. Within an earlier analysis, most TCR beta V segments proved productive either about 90% or about 30% of the time.

In germline, CDR1 is SGHAT, CDR2 FQNNGV. The trim removed 7 bases at V and 2 bases at J, leaving 3 bases unmatched. The CDR3 is 14 residues long. PCR amplification relied on 60 Vbeta primers (plus 13 Jbeta primers). Method: immunoSEQ multiplex PCR; TCRdb's copy keeps in-frame clones and lacks some. Of 95,000 to 110,000 clones listed, 60% to 70% were seen once; the top ten hold 3% to 4%. V gene TRBV11-2 combines with J gene TRBJ2-1, with 9 nucleotides matching TRBD2. This sequence was found in a woman in her forties or fifties in good health and CMV-seronegative. The sequenced material came from PBMCs. The chain's CDR3 is CASMGTSPYNEQFF. In nucleotides, the CDR3 is TGTGCCAGCATGGGGACTAGCCCCTACAATGAGCAGTTCTTC.